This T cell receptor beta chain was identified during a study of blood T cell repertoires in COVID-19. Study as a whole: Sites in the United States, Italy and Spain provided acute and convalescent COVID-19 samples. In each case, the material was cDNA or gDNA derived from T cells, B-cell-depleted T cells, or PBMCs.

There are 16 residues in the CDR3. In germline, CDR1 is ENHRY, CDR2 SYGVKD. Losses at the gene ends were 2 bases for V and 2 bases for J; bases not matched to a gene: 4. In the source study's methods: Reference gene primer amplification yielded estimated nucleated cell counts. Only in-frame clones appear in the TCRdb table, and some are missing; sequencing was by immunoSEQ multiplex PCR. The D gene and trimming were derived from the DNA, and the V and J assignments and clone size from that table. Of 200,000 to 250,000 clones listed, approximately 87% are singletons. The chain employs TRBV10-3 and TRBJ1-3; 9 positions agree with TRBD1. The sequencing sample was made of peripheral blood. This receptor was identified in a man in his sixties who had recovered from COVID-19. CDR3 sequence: CAISEGDRATGNTIYF. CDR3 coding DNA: TGTGCCATCAGTGAGGGGGACAGGGCGACTGGAAACACCATATATTTT.